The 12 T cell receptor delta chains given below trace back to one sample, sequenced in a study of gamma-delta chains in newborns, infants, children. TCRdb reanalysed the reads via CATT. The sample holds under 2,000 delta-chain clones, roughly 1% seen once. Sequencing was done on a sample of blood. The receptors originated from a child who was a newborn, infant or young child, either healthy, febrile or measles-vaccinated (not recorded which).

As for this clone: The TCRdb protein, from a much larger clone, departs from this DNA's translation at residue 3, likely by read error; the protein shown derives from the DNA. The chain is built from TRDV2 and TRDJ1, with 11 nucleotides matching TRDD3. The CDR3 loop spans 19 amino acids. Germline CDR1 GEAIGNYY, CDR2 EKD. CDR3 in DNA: TGTGCCCGTGACACCTATCTCGAGTACTGGGGGATAGTGAGCGATAAACCCATCTTT. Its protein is CARDTYLEYWGIVSDKPIF.

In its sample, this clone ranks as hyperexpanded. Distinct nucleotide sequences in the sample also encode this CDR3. CDR3: CACEGLGVKRDTDKLIF. CDR3 sequence (DNA): TGTGCCTGTGAAGGATTGGGGGTAAAGAGGGACACCGATAAACTCATCTTT. The chain uses TRDV2 and TRDJ1, with a possible D match to TRDD3 (6 bases). The CDR3 runs to 17 residues. Trimming stripped 4 bases from V and 0 bases from J, with 20 bases between. Germline CDR1 reads GEAIGNYY; CDR2 reads EKD.

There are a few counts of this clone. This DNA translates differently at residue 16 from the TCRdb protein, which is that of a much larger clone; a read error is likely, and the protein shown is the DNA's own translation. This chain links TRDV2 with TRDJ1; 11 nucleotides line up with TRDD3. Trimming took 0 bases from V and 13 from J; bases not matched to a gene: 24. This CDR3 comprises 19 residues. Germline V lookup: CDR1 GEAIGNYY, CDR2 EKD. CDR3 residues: CACDTYLEYWGIVSDNPIF. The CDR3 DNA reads TGTGCCTGTGACACCTATCTCGAGTACTGGGGGATAGTGAGCGATAACCCCATCTTT.

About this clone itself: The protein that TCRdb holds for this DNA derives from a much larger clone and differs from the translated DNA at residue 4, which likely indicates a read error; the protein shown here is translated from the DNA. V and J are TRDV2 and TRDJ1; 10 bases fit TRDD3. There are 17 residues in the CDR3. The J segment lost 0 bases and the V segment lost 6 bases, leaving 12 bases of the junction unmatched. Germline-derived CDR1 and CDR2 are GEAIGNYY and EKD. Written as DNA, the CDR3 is TGTGCCTGTAACAAACTGGGGGATCCGTCGTACACCGATAAACTCATCTTT. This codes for CACNKLGDPSYTDKLIF.

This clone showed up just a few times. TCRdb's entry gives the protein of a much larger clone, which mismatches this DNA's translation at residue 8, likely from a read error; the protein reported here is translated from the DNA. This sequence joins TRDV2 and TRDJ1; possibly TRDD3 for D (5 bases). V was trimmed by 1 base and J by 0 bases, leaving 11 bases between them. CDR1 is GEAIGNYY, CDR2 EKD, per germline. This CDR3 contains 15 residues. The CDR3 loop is CACDTLGRNTDKLIF. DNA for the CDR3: TGTGCCTGTGACACTCTGGGCCGGAACACCGATAAACTCATCTTT.

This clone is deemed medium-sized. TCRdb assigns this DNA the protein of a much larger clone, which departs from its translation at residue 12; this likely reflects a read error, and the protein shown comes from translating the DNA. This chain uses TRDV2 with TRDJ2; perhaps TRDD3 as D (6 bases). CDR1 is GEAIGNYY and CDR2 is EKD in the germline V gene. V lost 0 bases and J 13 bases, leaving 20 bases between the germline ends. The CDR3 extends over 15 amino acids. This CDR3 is CACDTVGASGERLFF. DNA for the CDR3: TGTGCCTGTGACACCGTGGGGGCCTCGGGAGAACGACTCTTCTTT.

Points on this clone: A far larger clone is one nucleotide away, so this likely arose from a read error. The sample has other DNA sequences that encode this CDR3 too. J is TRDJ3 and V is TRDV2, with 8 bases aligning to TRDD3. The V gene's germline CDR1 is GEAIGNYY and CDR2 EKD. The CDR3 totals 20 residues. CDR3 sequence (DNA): TGTGCTTGTGACACCCTCTTACTGGGGGCTAGCTCCTGGGACACCCGACAGATGTTTTTC. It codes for CACDTLLLGASSWDTRQMFF.

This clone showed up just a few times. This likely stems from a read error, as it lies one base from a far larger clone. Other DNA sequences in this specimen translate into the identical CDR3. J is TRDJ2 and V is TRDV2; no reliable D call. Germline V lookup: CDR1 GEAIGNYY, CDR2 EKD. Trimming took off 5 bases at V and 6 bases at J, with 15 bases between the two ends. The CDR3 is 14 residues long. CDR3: CACGTPSRAAQLFF. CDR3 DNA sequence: TGTGCCTGTGGTACTCCCTCCCGGGCAGCACAACTCTTCTTT.

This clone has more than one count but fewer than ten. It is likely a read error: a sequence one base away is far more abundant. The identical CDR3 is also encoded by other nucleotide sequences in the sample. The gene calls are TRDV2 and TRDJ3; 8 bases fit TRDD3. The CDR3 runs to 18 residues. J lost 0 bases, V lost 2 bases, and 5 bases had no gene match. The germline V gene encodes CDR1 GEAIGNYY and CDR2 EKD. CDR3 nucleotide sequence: TGTGCCTGTGACAATACTGGGGGGTACTCCTGGGACACCCGACAGATGTTTTTC. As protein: CACDNTGGYSWDTRQMFF.

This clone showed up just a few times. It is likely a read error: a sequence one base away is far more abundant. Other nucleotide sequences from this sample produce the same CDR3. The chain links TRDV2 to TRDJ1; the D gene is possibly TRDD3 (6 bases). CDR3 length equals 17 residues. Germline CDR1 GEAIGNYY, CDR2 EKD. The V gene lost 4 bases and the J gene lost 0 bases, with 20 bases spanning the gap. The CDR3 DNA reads TGTGCCTGTGAAGGATTGGGGGTGAAGAGGGACACCGATAAACTCATCTTT. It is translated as CACEGLGVKRDTDKLIF.

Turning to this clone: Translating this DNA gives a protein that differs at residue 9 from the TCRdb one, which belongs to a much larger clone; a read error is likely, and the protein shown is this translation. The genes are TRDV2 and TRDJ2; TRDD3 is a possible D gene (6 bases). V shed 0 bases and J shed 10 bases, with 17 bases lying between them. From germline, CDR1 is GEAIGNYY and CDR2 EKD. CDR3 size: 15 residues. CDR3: CACDTVGALGEQLFF. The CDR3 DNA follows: TGTGCCTGTGACACCGTGGGGGCCTTGGGAGAACAACTCTTCTTT.

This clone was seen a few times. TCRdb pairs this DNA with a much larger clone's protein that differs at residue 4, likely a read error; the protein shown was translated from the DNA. CDR3 sequence (DNA): TGTGCCTGTGGAGGATTGGGGGTAAAGAGGGACACCGATAAACTCATCTTT. This translates into CACGGLGVKRDTDKLIF. The chain employs TRDV2 and TRDJ1, with D tentatively TRDD3 (6 bases). The CDR3 length is 17 residues. The germline gives CDR1 GEAIGNYY, CDR2 EKD. Trimming removed 5 bases at V and 0 bases at J, with 21 bases between.